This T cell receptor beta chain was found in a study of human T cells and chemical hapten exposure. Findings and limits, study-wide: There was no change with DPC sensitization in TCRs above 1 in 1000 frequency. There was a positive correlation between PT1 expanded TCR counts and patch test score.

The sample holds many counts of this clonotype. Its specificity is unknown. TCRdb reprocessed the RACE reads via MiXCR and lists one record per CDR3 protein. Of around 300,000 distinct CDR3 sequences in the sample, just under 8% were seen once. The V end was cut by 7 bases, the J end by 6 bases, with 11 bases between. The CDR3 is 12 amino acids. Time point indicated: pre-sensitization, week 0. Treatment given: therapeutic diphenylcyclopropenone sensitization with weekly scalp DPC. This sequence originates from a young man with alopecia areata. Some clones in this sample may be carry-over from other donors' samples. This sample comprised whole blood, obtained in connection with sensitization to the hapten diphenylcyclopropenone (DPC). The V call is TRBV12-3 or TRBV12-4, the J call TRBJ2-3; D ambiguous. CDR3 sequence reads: CASTYRLDTQYF. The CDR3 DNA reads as TGTGCCAGCACATATCGGCTGGATACGCAGTATTTT.